A single TCR beta chain is shown here with its context. Regarding donors, all were healthy bone marrow donors. The data were obtained in a study of cytomegalovirus exposure and HLA in healthy donors. Germline lookup yields CDR1 MNHNS and CDR2 SASEGT. V gave up 0 bases and J gave up 1 base, with 13 bases separating them. The CDR3 covers 17 residues. Amplification used 60 Vbeta primers and 13 Jbeta primers. The repertoire was sequenced with immunoSEQ multiplex PCR; TCRdb's copy has only in-frame clones and lacks some. Of 40,000 or so clones detected, around 72% appear once; the ten largest clones hold roughly 3.3%.

The V and J genes are TRBV6-1 and TRBJ2-4, with TRBD1 as a possible D gene (6 bases). Sequencing was carried out using PBMCs. This receptor was identified in a woman in her thirties in good health and CMV-seronegative. This chain's CDR3 is CASSEAQGIGAKNIQYF. As DNA, the CDR3 is TGTGCCAGCAGTGAAGCCCAGGGGATCGGGGCCAAAAACATTCAGTACTTC.